The 32 T cell receptor beta chains in this list originate from one sample, sequenced in a study of shared clonotypes between healthy human individuals. Generated by immunoSEQ multiplex PCR, the TCRdb table keeps only in-frame clones and is missing some. This sample has around 2.3 million clones, with under 97% found just once. Source material: naive CD4+ T cells sorted from blood. Subset here: CD45RA+ positively selected. These receptors all stem from a man between 18 and 29 years old in good health.

The gene calls are TRBV6-1 and TRBJ2-7; 8 bases map to TRBD1. The CDR3 loop spans 17 amino acids. Per the germline V gene, CDR1 is MNHNS and CDR2 is SASEGT. Germline trimming cut 4 bases from V and 4 bases from J; bases unmatched to any gene: 15. The CDR3 region is CASSAPPSGTGTYEQYF. CDR3 coding DNA: TGTGCCAGCAGTGCGCCTCCTTCCGGGACAGGAACTTACGAGCAGTACTTC.

V and J are TRBV5-6 and TRBJ2-3, with no clear D. V was cut by 5 bases and J by 0 bases, with 13 bases left in between. From germline, CDR1 is SGHDT and CDR2 YYEEEE. The CDR3 length is 15 residues. DNA of the CDR3: TGTGCCAGCAGGTGGGGTCTTGTTAGCACAGATACGCAGTATTTT. Protein product: CASRWGLVSTDTQYF.

V usage is TRBV7-2 and J usage is TRBJ2-6, with 10 bases fitting TRBD1. CDR1 SGHTA and CDR2 FQGNSA come from the germline V gene. V lost 2 bases, J lost 2 bases, and 3 bases stayed unmatched. The CDR3 spans 17 residues. The chain's CDR3 is CASSLRGQGAGANVLTF. DNA for the CDR3: TGTGCCAGCAGCTTAAGAGGACAGGGGGCTGGGGCCAACGTCCTGACTTTC.

V is TRBV27 and J is TRBJ2-7; possible D gene TRBD2, 6 bases. This CDR3 is 14 amino acids long. CDR1 is MNHEY, CDR2 SMNVEV, per germline (reference sequence). V was clipped by 5 bases and J by 6 bases, with 17 bases between them. CDR3 in DNA: TGTGCCAGCAGTAGGTGGGAGGTGTCTGGCGAGCAGTACTTC. This codes for CASSRWEVSGEQYF.

This chain joins TRBV10-2 and TRBJ2-3, with unresolved D. CDR3 length equals 12 residues. Germline CDR1 is WSHSY and CDR2 is SAAADI. V lost 8 bases to trimming and J lost 3 bases, with 9 bases between them. CDR3 DNA: TGCGCCAGCCGGCCAGGTACAGATACGCAGTATTTT. Its protein is CASRPGTDTQYF.

As regards this clone: The sample has other DNA sequences that encode this CDR3 too. The rearrangement uses TRBV5-1 and TRBJ1-2; D ambiguous. V shed 4 bases and J shed 4 bases, with 14 bases lying between them. Looked up from germline, CDR1 is SGHRS and CDR2 is YFSETQ. The CDR3 covers 14 residues. CDR3 nucleotide sequence: TGCGCCAGCAGCCTCGAGGGTGCGGCCTATGGCTACACCTTC. Amino acids: CASSLEGAAYGYTF.

The chain employs TRBV6-1 and TRBJ2-5; no firm D call. V gave up 4 bases and J gave up 9 bases, with 18 bases separating them. In germline, CDR1 is MNHNS, CDR2 SASEGT. This CDR3 contains 14 residues. The CDR3 DNA sequence: TGTGCCAGCAGTGGCCCTTTCCCTGGGATGGCCCAGTACTTC. It encodes CASSGPFPGMAQYF.

This clone was recorded only once. The chain combines TRBV28 with TRBJ1-4; the D gene is possibly TRBD1 (5 bases). Germline CDR1 MDHEN, CDR2 SYDVKM. The CDR3 sequence is 12 residues long. The germline V and J ends were trimmed by 11 bases and 5 bases, with 12 bases remaining between them. The CDR3 region is CASTVFNEKLFF. Here the CDR3 DNA reads TGTGCCTCGACAGTCTTCAATGAAAAACTGTTTTTT.

A remark on this clone: Germline is not matched at one junction end, which may reflect a read error. J is TRBJ1-2 and V is TRBV6-5; D is perhaps TRBD1 (5 bases). This CDR3 spans 10 amino acids. Germline V gives CDR1 MNHEY, CDR2 SVGAGI. The DNA for the CDR3 is TGTGCCAGCACTCCGGACACCGCGGCCTTC. Its protein is CASTPDTAAF.

V and J are TRBV5-1 and TRBJ2-7; no firm D call. Germline CDR1 and CDR2: SGHRS and YFSETQ. The CDR3 is 13 amino acids. V was shortened by 3 bases and J by 0 bases, with 7 bases between the two germline ends. Written as DNA, the CDR3 is TGCGCCAGCAGCTATCTAAGCTCCTACGAGCAGTACTTC. Protein product: CASSYLSSYEQYF.

As for this clone: The same CDR3 can be traced to other DNA sequences in this sample. The chain couples TRBV10-1 to TRBJ1-1, with D hard to call. CDR3 length equals 14 residues. V dropped 0 bases and J dropped 1 base, with 6 bases sitting between them. Germline assignment: CDR1 WNHNN and CDR2 SYGVQD (reference sequence). The CDR3 reads CASSESGRNTEAFF. The CDR3 DNA follows: TGCGCCAGCAGTGAGTCCGGACGGAACACTGAAGCTTTCTTT.

The chain recombines TRBV7-2 with TRBJ2-5, with D possibly TRBD1 on 5 matching bases. Trimming pared 1 base from V and 7 bases from J, leaving 13 bases between. CDR1 is SGHTA and CDR2 is FQGNSA in the germline V gene. CDR3 length equals 14 residues. The CDR3 spells CASSLGGSSGTQYF. In DNA form, the CDR3 reads TGTGCCAGCAGCTTAGGGGGCTCCTCCGGGACCCAGTACTTC.

A single count supports this clone. The J gene is TRBJ2-7, the V gene TRBV6-5, with D perhaps TRBD2 (6 bases). This CDR3 spans 16 amino acids. Trimming removed 0 bases from V and 2 bases from J, with 14 bases in between. Germline lookup yields CDR1 MNHEY and CDR2 SVGAGI. The CDR3 region has the DNA TGTGCCAGCAGTTACTCGACCTCAGGGAGGACCTACGAGCAGTACTTC. Translation: CASSYSTSGRTYEQYF.

The chain couples TRBV28 to TRBJ1-4; D is uncertain. V lost 4 bases and J 3 bases, leaving 12 bases between the germline ends. From germline, CDR1 is MDHEN and CDR2 SYDVKM. The CDR3 is 15 amino acids. CDR3 loop: CASSWRPAPNEKLFF. CDR3 nucleotide sequence: TGTGCCAGCAGTTGGCGGCCCGCACCTAATGAAAAACTGTTTTTT.

The chain couples TRBV7-2 to TRBJ2-1; 10 bases match TRBD2. J lost 6 bases, V lost 0 bases, and 2 bases had no gene match. The germline V gene has CDR1 SGHTA and CDR2 FQGNSA. CDR3 length equals 15 residues. CDR3 sequence: CASSLASGRTNEQFF. Written as DNA, the CDR3 is TGTGCCAGCAGCTTAGCTAGCGGGAGGACCAATGAGCAGTTCTTC.

The chain employs TRBV11-2 and TRBJ1-6; 10 nucleotides line up with TRBD1. The CDR3 spans 20 residues. V shed 0 bases and J 7 bases; nucleotides not matched to a gene: 15. CDR1 and CDR2 from the germline V gene are SGHAT and FQNNGV. CDR3 DNA sequence: TGTGCCAGCAGCTTAGACCTAGGGACAGGGGTTTCTAAGATAAATTCACCCCTCCACTTT. This gives the protein CASSLDLGTGVSKINSPLHF.

The chain combines TRBV5-1 with TRBJ1-5; the match to TRBD1 covers 8 bases. Germline loops: CDR1 SGHRS, CDR2 YFSETQ. This CDR3 is 17 amino acids long. Trimming took 4 bases from V and 8 from J; bases not matched to a gene: 17. Here the CDR3 reads CASSPGQGSIYPEPQHF. DNA of the CDR3: TGCGCCAGCAGCCCAGGACAGGGATCAATTTATCCAGAGCCCCAGCATTTT.

The chain recombines TRBV30 with TRBJ1-2, with no clear D. The germline gives CDR1 GTSNPN, CDR2 SVGIG (reference sequence). The germline V and J ends were trimmed by 1 base and 3 bases, with 9 bases remaining between them. CDR3 length equals 13 residues. The CDR3 DNA sequence: TGTGCCTGGAGTGGGCGGGGATACTATGGCTACACCTTC. Its protein is CAWSGRGYYGYTF.

This chain uses TRBV7-2 with TRBJ2-3, with TRBD2 matching 11 bases. This CDR3 contains 15 residues. V gave up 5 bases and J gave up 7 bases; unmatched junction bases: 8. Looked up from germline, CDR1 is SGHTA and CDR2 is FQGNSA. Here the CDR3 DNA reads TGTGCCAGCAGCCCAGCCGGGACTAGCGGACATACGCAGTATTTT. Protein: CASSPAGTSGHTQYF. Drawing the rest from reference TRBV7-2 and TRBJ2-3, the complete variable domain is GAGVSQSPSNKVTEKGKDVELRCDPISGHTALYWYRQSLGQGLEFLIYFQGNSAPDKSGLPSDRFSAERTGGSVSTLTIQRTQQEDSAVYLCASSPAGTSGHTQYFGPGTRLTVL.

The V call is TRBV27, the J call TRBJ1-1; no clear D. The V end lost 7 bases, the J end lost 2 bases, and 11 bases lay between the germline ends. Germline assignment: CDR1 MNHEY and CDR2 SMNVEV (reference sequence). CDR3 length equals 13 residues. Here the CDR3 reads CASNGQSNTEAFF. The DNA for the CDR3 is TGTGCCAGCAATGGTCAGAGTAACACTGAAGCTTTCTTT.

The CDR3 sequence is CASSQPRDKNTGELFF. The CDR3 coding sequence is TGTGCCAGCAGCCAACCGCGGGACAAGAACACCGGGGAGCTGTTTTTT. The V gene is TRBV9, the J gene TRBJ2-2, with D perhaps TRBD1 or TRBD2 (6 bases each). The CDR3 has 16 amino acids. Germline V lookup: CDR1 SGDLS, CDR2 YYNGEE. V was shortened by 4 bases and J by 1 base, with 14 bases between the two germline ends.

The chain carries TRBV6-6 and TRBJ2-7, with TRBD1 matching 11 bases. Germline V lookup: CDR1 MNHNY, CDR2 SVGAGI (reference sequence). This CDR3 has 14 residues. V shed 7 bases, J shed 4 bases, and the junction held 6 bases outside the gene matches. CDR3 bases: TGTGCCAGCACGCGGGACAGGGGGACTTACGAGCAGTACTTC. Translating it yields CASTRDRGTYEQYF.

The rearrangement links TRBV12-5 to TRBJ2-6; D is perhaps TRBD1 or TRBD2 (5 bases each). CDR3 length equals 18 residues. CDR1 and CDR2 from the germline V gene are LGHNT and FRNRAP. Between the trimmed V and J ends, which lost 0 bases and 0 bases, there was a span of 12 bases. The CDR3: CASGLVRDGGSGANVLTF. CDR3 coding DNA: TGTGCTAGTGGTTTGGTACGGGATGGGGGCTCTGGGGCCAACGTCCTGACTTTC.

The V gene is TRBV11-2, the J gene TRBJ2-7; 9 positions agree with TRBD2. Germline CDR1 reads SGHAT; CDR2 reads FQNNGV. Trimming took 1 base from V and 2 from J; bases not matched to a gene: 3. This CDR3 has 15 residues. The CDR3 spells CASSLVAGDPYEQYF. The DNA of the CDR3 is TGTGCCAGCAGCTTAGTAGCGGGAGATCCCTACGAGCAGTACTTC.

This chain connects TRBV11-2 to TRBJ1-2; weak D call: TRBD1 (5 bases). This CDR3 has 14 residues. The V gene's germline CDR1 is SGHAT and CDR2 FQNNGV. V lost 3 bases and J 0 bases, leaving 8 bases between the germline ends. Written as DNA, the CDR3 is TGTGCCAGCAGCTTTTCAGGGCCTAACTATGGCTACACCTTC. Amino acid sequence: CASSFSGPNYGYTF.

This chain links TRBV10-3 with TRBJ2-3; no clear D. In germline, CDR1 is ENHRY, CDR2 SYGVKD. There are 14 residues in the CDR3. Trimming removed 7 bases from V and 6 bases from J, with 17 bases in between. The CDR3 loop is CAITGPALGDTQYF. CDR3 bases: TGTGCCATCACAGGTCCGGCTTTGGGCGATACGCAGTATTTT.

V and J are TRBV5-6 and TRBJ1-1, with 8 positions matching TRBD1. Losses at the gene ends were 3 bases for V and 2 bases for J; bases not matched to a gene: 6. Germline CDR1 and CDR2: SGHDT and YYEEEE. CDR3 length: 15 amino acids. This CDR3 is CASSSGTGINTEAFF. CDR3 coding DNA: TGTGCCAGCAGCTCCGGGACAGGCATAAACACTGAAGCTTTCTTT.

This CDR3 is CASSFSLGRQANTEAFF. DNA for the CDR3: TGTGCCAGCAGTTTTAGTCTAGGTCGGCAGGCGAACACTGAAGCTTTCTTT. This chain uses TRBV28 with TRBJ1-1; the D is unclear. The V and J ends lost 3 bases and 1 base respectively, with 18 bases between them. Germline V lookup: CDR1 MDHEN, CDR2 SYDVKM. CDR3 length equals 17 residues.

The chain employs TRBV12-5 and TRBJ2-7; 7 positions agree with TRBD2. With V trimmed by 6 bases and J by 1 base, 9 bases remained unmatched. The CDR3 runs 15 residues. Per germline, CDR1 LGHNT and CDR2 FRNRAP. As DNA, the CDR3 is TGTGCTAGTGGGAACAGCGGGATGTCATCCTACGAGCAGTACTTC. Protein product: CASGNSGMSSYEQYF.

The gene calls are TRBV7-2 and TRBJ1-1; D gene uncertain. With 5 bases removed from V and 4 bases from J, the gap between germline ends came to 17 bases. The CDR3 has 15 amino acids. In germline, CDR1 is SGHTA, CDR2 FQGNSA. In nucleotides, the CDR3 is TGTGCCAGCAGCCCCGCGTCGGGGAGGGTCACTGAAGCTTTCTTT. Protein: CASSPASGRVTEAFF.

The chain carries TRBV29-1 and TRBJ1-2, with D unresolved. Germline CDR1 and CDR2: SQVTM and ANQGSEA. V lost 3 bases and J 3 bases, leaving 14 bases between the germline ends. This CDR3 has 14 residues. CDR3 nucleotides: TGCAGCGTTGACGATGATGGGTTCGACTATGGCTACACCTTC. Translating it yields CSVDDDGFDYGYTF.

In its sample, this clone was seen once. V gene TRBV5-1 combines with J gene TRBJ2-5; 7 bases match TRBD1. This CDR3 region has 15 residues. Per germline, CDR1 SGHRS and CDR2 YFSETQ. With V trimmed by 4 bases and J by 5 bases, 11 bases remained unmatched. The CDR3 sequence is CASSVGQWTTETQYF. The CDR3 DNA sequence: TGCGCCAGCAGCGTGGGACAGTGGACAACGGAGACCCAGTACTTC.